A single sample is the source of the 15 T cell receptor beta chains below, sequenced in a study of regulatory T cells in long-lasting Graves disease. Sample time point: newly diagnosed GD, antithyroid drugs for less than 3 months. The authors made the TCR library using RNA they extracted from PBMCs. The TCR beta library used iRepertoire HTBI primers with Arm-PCR amplification of CDR3. TCRdb passed the multiplex PCR reads through MiXCR, listing each CDR3 protein once. The sample carries about 300,000 distinct CDR3 sequences, more than 15% recorded once. Sample: peripheral blood mononuclear cells (PBMCs), taken at new diagnosis, from a patient treated with antithyroid drugs. These TCRs come from a female donor with Graves disease.

This clonotype was picked up many times. The chain links TRBV28 to TRBJ2-2, with 8 bases that match TRBD1. Germline-derived CDR1 and CDR2 are MDHEN and SYDVKM. There are 14 residues in the CDR3. V was pared by 7 bases and J by 6 bases, with 7 bases of the junction left unmatched. The CDR3 reads CASKDRVAAGELFF. The CDR3 DNA is TGTGCCAGCAAGGACAGGGTGGCCGCCGGGGAGCTGTTTTTT.

With respect to this clonotype: A read error is likely, as this CDR3 ends without the conserved phenylalanine or tryptophan. The J gene is TRBJ2-5, the V gene TRBV10-1, with 9 bases matching TRBD1. The CDR3 totals 14 residues. Germline loops: CDR1 WNHNN, CDR2 SYGVQD (reference sequence). V shed 5 bases, J shed 5 bases, and the junction held 6 bases outside the gene matches. The DNA of the CDR3 is TGCGCCAGCAGTCCTCGGACAGGGGCGGAGACCCAGTACCTC. This gives the protein CASSPRTGAETQYL.

On this clonotype itself: This could be a read error, since a much larger clone is one nucleotide away. No conserved phenylalanine or tryptophan is present at the end of the CDR3, so a read error is the likely explanation. The genes are TRBV19 and TRBJ1-1; possibly TRBD1 for D (6 bases). The length of the CDR3 is 17 residues. The germline gives CDR1 LNHDA, CDR2 SQIVND (reference sequence). V was clipped by 1 base and J by 0 bases, with 15 bases between them. The CDR3 sequence is CASSIVPDSSLNTEAFS. CDR3 nucleotide sequence: TGTGCCAGTAGTATAGTCCCGGACAGTTCCTTGAACACTGAAGCTTTCTCT.

This clonotype was picked up many times. The chain combines TRBV20-1 with TRBJ2-7; 9 nucleotides line up with TRBD2. The CDR3 has 14 amino acids. After removal of 5 bases from V and 0 bases from J, the junction contained 5 bases not matched to a gene. CDR1 is DFQATT, CDR2 SNEGSKA, per germline (reference sequence). Here the CDR3 reads CSAGGGALSYEQYF. As DNA, the CDR3 is TGCAGTGCTGGCGGGGGGGCCCTCTCCTACGAGCAGTACTTC.

This clonotype came up a few times. The chain uses TRBV28 and TRBJ1-5; 7 nucleotides line up with TRBD1. The germline V gene has CDR1 MDHEN and CDR2 SYDVKM. With V trimmed by 8 bases and J by 2 bases, 3 bases remained unmatched. The CDR3 loop spans 13 amino acids. The CDR3 loop is CASVDRGNQPQHF. CDR3 nucleotides: TGTGCCAGCGTAGACAGGGGCAATCAGCCCCAGCATTTT. The full variable domain, completed using reference TRBV28 and TRBJ1-5, is DVKVTQSSRYLVKRTGEKVFLECVQDMDHENMFWYRQDPGLGLRLIYFSYDVKMKEKGDIPEGYSVSREKKERFSLILESASTNQTSMYLCASVDRGNQPQHFGDGTRLSIL.

Ten or more counts support this clonotype. The V gene is TRBV2, the J gene TRBJ1-4; D is unresolved. There are 16 residues in the CDR3. V was pared by 2 bases and J by 0 bases, with 10 bases between. CDR1 is SNHLY, CDR2 FYNNEI, per germline. CDR3 DNA sequence: TGTGCCAGCAGTGAATTCCCCGCCGCAACTAATGAAAAACTGTTTTTT. Translating gives CASSEFPAATNEKLFF.

On this clonotype: It may be a read error: a sequence one base away is much more abundant. The J gene is TRBJ1-1, the V gene TRBV6-4, with D unresolved. CDR3 size: 16 residues. Germline V gene sequence: CDR1 MRHNA, CDR2 SNTAGT. The CDR3 spells CASSYSRLSRSTEAFF. The CDR3 nucleotides are TGTGCCAGCAGTTACTCCCGATTAAGCCGGAGCACTGAAGCTTTCTTT.

Only a few counts were recorded for this clonotype. The chain joins TRBV28 to TRBJ2-1; unclear D gene. With 5 bases removed from V and 0 bases from J, the gap between germline ends came to 11 bases. Per the germline V gene, CDR1 is MDHEN and CDR2 is SYDVKM. This CDR3 has 15 amino acids. CDR3 coding DNA: TGTGCCAGCAGTCCCAGCCCTAGCTCCTACAATGAGCAGTTCTTC. Translated: CASSPSPSSYNEQFF.

This clonotype has a handful of counts. The chain has TRBV27 and TRBJ1-5; D unclear. In germline, CDR1 is MNHEY, CDR2 SMNVEV (reference sequence). The CDR3 length is 13 residues. The V gene lost 2 bases and the J gene lost 6 bases, with 8 bases spanning the gap. The CDR3 is CASSLKSGQPQHF. DNA for the CDR3: TGTGCCAGCAGTTTAAAGTCTGGTCAGCCCCAGCATTTT.

The sample holds many counts of this clonotype. The chain links TRBV27 to TRBJ2-7; the D gene is possibly TRBD2 (6 bases). The CDR3 is 16 amino acids. CDR1 is MNHEY and CDR2 is SMNVEV in the germline V gene (reference sequence). Trimming took 2 bases from V and 3 from J, leaving 17 bases between them. DNA of the CDR3: TGTGCCAGCAGTTTAGGTCCTGGGGGGACCAGCTACGAGCAGTACTTC. Residues: CASSLGPGGTSYEQYF.

This clonotype was found many times. This sequence joins TRBV28 and TRBJ2-5; TRBD2 agrees at 10 bases. There are 17 residues in the CDR3. Germline loops: CDR1 MDHEN, CDR2 SYDVKM. The V and J ends lost 7 bases and 2 bases, in that order; junction bases with no gene match: 13. CDR3 nucleotide sequence: TGTGCCAGCACAAGGGTACAAGGACTAGCGGAACAAGAGACCCAGTACTTC. This codes for CASTRVQGLAEQETQYF.

This clonotype was counted ten times or more. The gene calls are TRBV2 and TRBJ2-3; no clear D gene. Trimming left V 7 bases short and J 0 bases short, with 14 bases between. This CDR3 region has 15 residues. Germline CDR1 reads SNHLY; CDR2 reads FYNNEI. The CDR3 sequence is CASTIDQDSTDTQYF. CDR3 nucleotides: TGTGCCAGCACCATTGATCAGGACAGCACAGATACGCAGTATTTT.

At least ten counts were recorded for this clonotype. The chain joins TRBV30 to TRBJ2-2; 10 nucleotides agree with TRBD2. V shed 2 bases, J shed 7 bases, and the junction held 7 bases outside the gene matches. The CDR3 is 15 residues long. Germline CDR1 is GTSNPN and CDR2 is SVGIG (reference sequence). This CDR3 reads CAWSQPSGRGGELFF. The CDR3 DNA reads as TGTGCCTGGAGTCAGCCTAGCGGGAGAGGCGGGGAGCTGTTTTTT.

The genes are TRBV20-1 and TRBJ1-5, with 7 bases identical to TRBD1. J gave up 3 bases and V 5 bases, and 10 bases lay outside the gene matches. The germline CDR1 and CDR2 sequences are DFQATT and SNEGSKA (reference sequence). The CDR3 spans 15 residues. DNA of the CDR3: TGCAGTGCTTTCTTCGGCAGGGGGGACAATCAGCCCCAGCATTTT. Translating it yields CSAFFGRGDNQPQHF.

This clonotype came up many times. The chain carries TRBV14 and TRBJ2-1; maybe TRBD2 (6 bases). The CDR3 consists of 19 residues. Trimming pared 1 base from V and 3 bases from J, leaving 22 bases between. Germline CDR1 SGHDN, CDR2 FVKESK. The CDR3 loop reads CASSQGRSGGGKFYNEQFF. CDR3 nucleotides: TGTGCCAGCAGCCAAGGCAGATCGGGTGGCGGGAAGTTCTACAATGAGCAGTTCTTC.